Below are 10 T cell receptor beta chains sequenced from a single sample in a study of blood T cell repertoires in COVID-19. Repertoires were generated with immunoSEQ multiplex PCR, while TCRdb's copy carries only in-frame clones and drops some. The table shows roughly 100,000 clones, with 90% occurring only once. The sample taken for sequencing was peripheral blood. Source of these receptors: a man aged 50 to 59 with acute or convalescent COVID-19.

The rearrangement uses TRBV2 and TRBJ1-6; 9 nucleotides align to TRBD1. J was trimmed by 10 bases and V by 6 bases; bases with no gene match: 4. The germline CDR1 and CDR2 sequences are SNHLY and FYNNEI. The CDR3 totals 13 residues. The CDR3 loop reads CASRTGTGSPLHF. The CDR3 DNA reads as TGTGCCAGCAGAACCGGGACAGGGTCACCCCTCCACTTT.

This rearrangement joins TRBV18 to TRBJ2-7, with 12 bases that match TRBD2. The CDR3 has 15 residues. Germline V gene lookup returns CDR1 KGHSH and CDR2 LQKENI. V gave up 3 bases and J gave up 0 bases; unmatched junction bases: 0. The CDR3 DNA follows: TGTGCCAGCTCACCGACTAGCGGGAGCTCCTACGAGCAGTACTTC. It specifies CASSPTSGSSYEQYF.

V and J are TRBV6-5 and TRBJ2-7, with 8 bases that match TRBD1. This CDR3 has 14 amino acids. The V gene end was trimmed by 8 bases and the J gene end by 2 bases; junction bases not matched to a gene: 8. Looked up from germline, CDR1 is MNHEY and CDR2 is SVGAGI. CDR3 region: CASARDRSTYEQYF. The CDR3 region has the DNA TGTGCCAGCGCCCGGGACAGGTCTACCTACGAGCAGTACTTC.

The rearrangement links TRBV2 to TRBJ1-2; tentative D call: TRBD1 (6 bases). The CDR3 loop spans 13 amino acids. Germline V gene lookup returns CDR1 SNHLY and CDR2 FYNNEI. V was trimmed by 5 bases and J by 6 bases, leaving 13 bases between them. The CDR3 region has the DNA TGTGCCAGCAGTTTAAGGACAGCAAATGGCTACACCTTC. Translating it yields CASSLRTANGYTF. Looking up the rest from reference TRBV2 and TRBJ1-2 gives the full variable domain: EPEVTQTPSHQVTQMGQEVILRCVPISNHLYFYWYRQILGQKVEFLVSFYNNEISEKSEIFDDQFSVERPDGSNFTLKIRSTKLEDSAMYFCASSLRTANGYTFGSGTRLTVV.

The gene calls are TRBV5-1 and TRBJ1-1; 9 bases map to TRBD1. The junction had 4 bases not matched to a gene; V was cut back by 4 bases and J by 0 bases. CDR3 length equals 15 residues. In germline, CDR1 is SGHRS, CDR2 YFSETQ. The CDR3, as DNA: TGCGCCAGCAGCGTTAGGACAGGGGTGAACACTGAAGCTTTCTTT. Translated: CASSVRTGVNTEAFF.

This chain connects TRBV19 to TRBJ2-1; 7 bases align to TRBD2. This CDR3 has 17 amino acids. Trimming at V came to 5 bases and at J to 0 bases, leaving 10 bases not matched to a gene. From germline, CDR1 is LNHDA and CDR2 SQIVND (reference sequence). In DNA form, the CDR3 reads TGTGCCAGTAGTCGGAGCGGGGCGACGAGCTCCTACAATGAGCAGTTCTTC. Protein product: CASSRSGATSSYNEQFF.

This chain uses TRBV14 with TRBJ2-2, with TRBD2 matching over 7 bases. This CDR3 spans 16 amino acids. The V and J ends lost 0 bases and 3 bases, in that order; junction bases with no gene match: 4. From germline, CDR1 is SGHDN and CDR2 FVKESK. The CDR3 DNA sequence: TGTGCCAGCAGCCAAGAGTTGCGGGAGTACACCGGGGAGCTGTTTTTT. Protein product: CASSQELREYTGELFF. Full variable domain (missing parts from reference TRBV14 and TRBJ2-2): EAGVTQFPSHSVIEKGQTVTLRCDPISGHDNLYWYRRVMGKEIKFLLHFVKESKQDESGMPNNRFLAERTGGTYSTLKVQPAELEDSGVYFCASSQELREYTGELFFGEGSRLTVL.

The chain employs TRBV11-3 and TRBJ2-3; weak D call: TRBD1 (6 bases). Germline V gene sequence: CDR1 SGHNT, CDR2 YENEEA. Trimming left V 5 bases short and J 1 base short, with 13 bases between. CDR3 size: 15 residues. The CDR3 DNA follows: TGTGCCAGCAGCACCCGAGCAGGGGGCACAGATACGCAGTATTTT. Translated, it gives CASSTRAGGTDTQYF. The variable domain in full, with the rest retrieved from reference TRBV11-3 and TRBJ2-3, is EAGVVQSPRYKIIEKKQPVAFWCNPISGHNTLYWYLQNLGQGPELLIRYENEEAVDDSQLPKDRFSAERLKGVDSTLKIQPAELGDSAVYLCASSTRAGGTDTQYFGPGTRLTVL.

The rearrangement joins TRBV5-1 to TRBJ2-3, with D perhaps TRBD2 (6 bases). Trimming removed 3 bases at V and 2 bases at J, with 13 bases between. The CDR3 is made up of 15 amino acids. In germline, CDR1 is SGHRS, CDR2 YFSETQ. CDR3 sequence: CASSSGLPNTDTQYF. CDR3 DNA sequence: TGCGCCAGCAGCTCGGGACTGCCCAACACAGATACGCAGTATTTT.

The chain is built from TRBV6-6 and TRBJ1-1; D possibly corresponds to TRBD1 (5 bases). In germline, CDR1 is MNHNY, CDR2 SVGAGI (reference sequence). Trimming left V 5 bases short and J 0 bases short, with 10 bases between. The CDR3 sequence is 14 residues long. CDR3 nucleotide sequence: TGTGCCAGCAGTGCCCAGACAGTGAACACTGAAGCTTTCTTT. Protein product: CASSAQTVNTEAFF.